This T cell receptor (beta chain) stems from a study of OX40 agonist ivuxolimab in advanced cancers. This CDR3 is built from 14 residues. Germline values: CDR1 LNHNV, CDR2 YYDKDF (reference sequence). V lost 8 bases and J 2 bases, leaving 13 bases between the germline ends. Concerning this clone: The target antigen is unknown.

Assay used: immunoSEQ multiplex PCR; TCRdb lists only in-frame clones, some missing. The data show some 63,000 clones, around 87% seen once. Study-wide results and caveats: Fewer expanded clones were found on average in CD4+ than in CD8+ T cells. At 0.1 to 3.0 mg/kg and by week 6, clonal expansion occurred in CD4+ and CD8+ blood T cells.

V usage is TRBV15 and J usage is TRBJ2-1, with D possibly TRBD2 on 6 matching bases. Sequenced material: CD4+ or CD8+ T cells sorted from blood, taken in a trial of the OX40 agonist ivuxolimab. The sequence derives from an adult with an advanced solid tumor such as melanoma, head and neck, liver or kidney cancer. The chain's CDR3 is CATEIQRAYNEQFF. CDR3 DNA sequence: TGTGCCACCGAAATCCAGCGGGCCTACAATGAGCAGTTCTTC. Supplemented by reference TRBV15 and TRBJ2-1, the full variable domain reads DAMVIQNPRYQVTQFGKPVTLSCSQTLNHNVMYWYQQKSSQAPKLLFHYYDKDFNNEADTPDNFQSRRPNTSFCFLDIRSPGLGDTAMYLCATEIQRAYNEQFFGPGTRLTVL.